The text below deals with one T cell receptor (beta chain). Each sample had 9.3 x 10^4 or so TCR templates assayed. Sequenced by immunoSEQ multiplex PCR; TCRdb stores in-frame clones only, minus some. Of roughly 100,000 clones listed, approximately 97% are singletons. V was clipped by 0 bases and J by 3 bases, with 13 bases between them. The CDR3 is made up of 15 amino acids. CDR1 is SGHRS and CDR2 is YFSETQ in the germline V gene. The data were taken from a study of siplizumab effects on memory and regulatory T cells. The J gene is TRBJ2-7, the V gene TRBV5-1, with D maybe TRBD1 (6 bases). This TCR derives from a human donor in good health. The sample comprised naive CD4+ T cells sorted from blood. The CDR3 sequence is CASSLEPTGIYEQYF. For the CDR3, the DNA is TGCGCCAGCAGCTTGGAGCCCACAGGGATCTACGAGCAGTACTTC.